This T cell receptor beta chain was identified during a study of blood T cell repertoires in COVID-19. Overall study context: PBMCs, B-cell-depleted T cells, or T cells were the source of the cDNA or gDNA that made up the material.

The table came from immunoSEQ multiplex PCR; TCRdb's copy has only in-frame clones and leaves some out. Among more than 70,000 clones listed, 65% to 90% were seen once. V trimming: 7 bases; J trimming: 4 bases; junction bases outside the gene matches: 9. The CDR3 sequence is 14 residues long. CDR1 is SQVTM, CDR2 ANQGSEA, per germline. The V and J genes are TRBV29-1 and TRBJ2-1; TRBD2 matches at 8 bases. The sequence was collected from a man aged 55 to 70 with acute or convalescent COVID-19. Sequenced material: peripheral blood. This chain's CDR3 is CSGSGTRLYNEQFF. The CDR3 region has the DNA TGCAGCGGTTCCGGGACTAGACTATACAATGAGCAGTTCTTC.